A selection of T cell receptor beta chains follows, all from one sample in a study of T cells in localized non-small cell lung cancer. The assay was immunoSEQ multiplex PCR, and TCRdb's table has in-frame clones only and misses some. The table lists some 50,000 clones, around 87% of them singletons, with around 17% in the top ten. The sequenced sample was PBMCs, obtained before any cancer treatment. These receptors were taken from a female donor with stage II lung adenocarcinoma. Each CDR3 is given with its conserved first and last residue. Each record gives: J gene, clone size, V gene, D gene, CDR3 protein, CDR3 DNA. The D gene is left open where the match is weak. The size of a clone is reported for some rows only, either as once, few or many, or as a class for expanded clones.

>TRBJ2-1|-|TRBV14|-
CASSPTRATYNEQFF
TGTGCCAGCAGCCCAACTAGAGCCACCTACAATGAGCAGTTCTTC
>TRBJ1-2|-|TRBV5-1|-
CASSYPEVERDGYTF
TGCGCCAGCAGCTACCCAGAGGTCGAACGAGATGGCTACACCTTC
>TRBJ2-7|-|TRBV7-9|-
CASSRRDEQYF
TGTGCCAGCAGCAGGCGAGACGAGCAGTACTTC
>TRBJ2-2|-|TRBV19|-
CASSIAIAGELFF
TGTGCCAGTAGTATAGCGATCGCCGGGGAGCTGTTTTTT
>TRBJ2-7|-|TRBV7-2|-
CASSLPASLRPYEQYF
TGTGCCAGCAGCTTACCCGCTAGCCTTCGCCCCTACGAGCAGTACTTC
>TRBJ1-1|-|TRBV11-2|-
CASSSLVFLNTEAFF
TGTGCCAGCAGCTCCCTAGTCTTCTTGAACACTGAAGCTTTCTTT
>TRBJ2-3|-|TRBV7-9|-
CASSLVGRATDTQYF
TGTGCCAGCAGCTTAGTGGGTCGTGCGACAGATACGCAGTATTTT
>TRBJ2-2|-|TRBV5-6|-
CASSFRGSDGELFF
TGTGCCAGCAGCTTCAGGGGCTCTGACGGGGAGCTGTTTTTT
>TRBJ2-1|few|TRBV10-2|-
CASSLGSGEQFF
TGCGCCAGCAGTCTTGGCAGTGGTGAGCAGTTCTTC
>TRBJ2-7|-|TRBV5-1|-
CASSLIGAPDEQYF
TGCGCCAGCAGCTTGATTGGTGCCCCTGACGAGCAGTACTTC
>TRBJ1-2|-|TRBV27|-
CASSLGQGYGYTF
TGTGCCAGCAGTTTAGGGCAGGGATATGGCTACACCTTC
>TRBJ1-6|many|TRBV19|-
CASNRYPSYNSPLHF
TGTGCCAGTAACCGGTATCCGTCCTATAATTCACCCCTCCACTTT
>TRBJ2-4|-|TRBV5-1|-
CASSLGVGAKNIQYF
TGCGCCAGCAGTCTGGGAGTAGGGGCCAAAAACATTCAGTACTTC
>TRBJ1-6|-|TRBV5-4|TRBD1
CASSVDRGNSPLHF
TGTGCCAGCAGCGTCGACAGGGGGAATTCACCCCTCCACTTT
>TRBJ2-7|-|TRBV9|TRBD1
CASSGQGAREQYF
TGTGCCAGCAGCGGTCAGGGGGCGAGGGAGCAGTACTTC
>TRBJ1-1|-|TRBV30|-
CASSPGMSEAFF
TGTGCCTCGAGTCCGGGGATGTCTGAAGCTTTCTTT
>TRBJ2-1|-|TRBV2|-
CASSMTVNNEQFF
TGTGCCAGCAGTATGACAGTGAACAATGAGCAGTTCTTC
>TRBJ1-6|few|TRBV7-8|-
CASSPGGGFRNSPLHF
TGTGCCAGCAGCCCGGGGGGGGGCTTCCGCAATTCACCCCTCCACTTT
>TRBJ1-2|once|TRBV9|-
CASSASGHYGYTF
TGTGCCAGCAGCGCATCAGGACACTATGGCTACACCTTC
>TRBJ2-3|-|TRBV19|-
CASSIASADTQYF
TGTGCCAGTAGTATCGCCTCAGCGGATACGCAGTATTTT
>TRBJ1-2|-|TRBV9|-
CASSVAHGPIPYGYTF
TGTGCCAGCAGCGTAGCTCACGGCCCCATCCCCTATGGCTACACCTTC
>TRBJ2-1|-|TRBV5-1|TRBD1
CASSLAPGQANSEQFF
TGCGCCAGCAGCTTGGCACCGGGACAGGCTAACAGTGAGCAGTTCTTC
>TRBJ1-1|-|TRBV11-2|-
CASSKFTEAFF
TGTGCCAGCAGCAAATTCACTGAAGCTTTCTTT
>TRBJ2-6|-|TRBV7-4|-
CASSLASPGANVLTF
TGTGCCAGCAGCTTAGCCAGTCCTGGGGCCAACGTCCTGACTTTC
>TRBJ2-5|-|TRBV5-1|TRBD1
CASSYVQGDQETQYF
TGCGCCAGCAGCTATGTACAGGGGGATCAAGAGACCCAGTACTTC
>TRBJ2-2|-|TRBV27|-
CASRYGTQNTGELFF
TGTGCCAGCAGATACGGGACACAGAACACCGGGGAGCTGTTTTTT
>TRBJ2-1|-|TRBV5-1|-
CASSLAWGNEQFF
TGCGCCAGCAGCTTGGCCTGGGGTAATGAGCAGTTCTTC
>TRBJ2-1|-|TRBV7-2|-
CASSLGSSPYNEQFF
TGTGCCAGCAGCTTAGGCTCTAGCCCTTACAATGAGCAGTTCTTC
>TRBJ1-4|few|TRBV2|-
CASSLRERFEKLFF
TGTGCCAGCAGCCTTAGGGAACGATTCGAAAAACTGTTTTTT
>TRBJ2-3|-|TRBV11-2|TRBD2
CASSLPTSGGTDTQYF
TGTGCCAGCAGCTTACCGACTAGCGGGGGCACAGATACGCAGTATTTT
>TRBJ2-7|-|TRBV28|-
CASKEGGGEGYF
TGTGCCAGCAAGGAGGGGGGGGGAGAAGGGTACTTC
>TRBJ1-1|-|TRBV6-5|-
CASSYQRQGPEAFF
TGTGCCAGCAGTTACCAAAGACAAGGGCCTGAAGCTTTCTTT
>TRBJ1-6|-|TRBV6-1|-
CASSERDNSPLHF
TGTGCCAGCAGTGAACGGGATAATTCACCCCTCCACTTT
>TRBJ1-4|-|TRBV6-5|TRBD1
CASSPTGGGGEKLFF
TGTGCCAGCAGTCCTACAGGGGGCGGCGGTGAAAAACTGTTTTTT
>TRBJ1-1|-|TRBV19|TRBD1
CASSIPWTGTTEAFF
TGTGCCAGTAGTATCCCCTGGACAGGGACAACTGAAGCTTTCTTT
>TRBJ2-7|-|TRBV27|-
CASSRGILYEQYF
TGTGCCAGCAGTCGAGGAATCCTCTACGAGCAGTACTTC
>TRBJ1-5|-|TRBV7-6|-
CASSSLQGNQPQHF
TGTGCCAGCAGCTCATTACAGGGAAATCAGCCCCAGCATTTT
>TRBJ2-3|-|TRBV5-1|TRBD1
CASSLSGTGRSTDTQYF
TGCGCCAGCAGCTTATCCGGGACAGGGCGGAGCACAGATACGCAGTATTTT
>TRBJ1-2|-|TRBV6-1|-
CASSGGRGASYGYTF
TGTGCCAGCAGTGGAGGTAGGGGCGCCAGCTATGGCTACACCTTC
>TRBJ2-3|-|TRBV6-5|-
CASSGVRDLDTQYF
TGTGCCAGCAGTGGGGTCCGGGACCTCGATACGCAGTATTTT
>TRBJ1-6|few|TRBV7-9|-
CASSSTTGYSPLHF
TGTGCCAGCAGCTCCACGACAGGTTATTCACCCCTCCACTTT
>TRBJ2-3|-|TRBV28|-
CASTFGQTTDTQYF
TGTGCCAGCACCTTCGGGCAGACCACAGATACGCAGTATTTT
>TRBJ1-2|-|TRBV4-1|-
CASSQEGAQRLGYTF
TGCGCCAGCAGCCAAGAGGGGGCCCAGAGGCTTGGCTACACCTTC
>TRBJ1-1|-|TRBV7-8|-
CASSSREAGRTEAFF
TGTGCCAGCAGCTCACGGGAGGCAGGAAGAACTGAAGCTTTCTTT
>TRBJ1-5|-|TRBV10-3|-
CAISGSWTDSNQPQHF
TGTGCCATCAGTGGGTCCTGGACAGACAGCAATCAGCCCCAGCATTTT
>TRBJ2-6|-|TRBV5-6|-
CASSPLQSSGANVLTF
TGTGCCAGCAGTCCGCTCCAGAGCTCTGGGGCCAACGTCCTGACTTTC
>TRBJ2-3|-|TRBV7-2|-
CASSLGTTTDTQYF
TGTGCCAGCAGCTTAGGAACTACCACAGATACGCAGTATTTT
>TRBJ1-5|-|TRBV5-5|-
CASSLNVEGNQPQHF
TGTGCCAGCAGCTTGAATGTTGAAGGAAATCAGCCCCAGCATTTT
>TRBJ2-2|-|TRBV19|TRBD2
CASISGGAWGGELFF
TGTGCCAGTATCAGCGGGGGGGCCTGGGGCGGGGAGCTGTTTTTT
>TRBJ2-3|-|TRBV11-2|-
CASSLRLAGTDTQYF
TGTGCCAGCAGCTTAAGGCTAGCAGGTACAGATACGCAGTATTTT
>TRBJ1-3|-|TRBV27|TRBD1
CASSPTGTPGNTIYF
TGTGCCAGCAGTCCGACAGGGACCCCTGGAAACACCATATATTTT
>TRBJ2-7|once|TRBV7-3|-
CASSLIAGAPSYEQYF
TGTGCCAGCAGCTTAATAGCAGGGGCCCCATCCTACGAGCAGTACTTC
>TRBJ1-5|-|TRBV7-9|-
CASSPLNQPQHF
TGTGCCAGCAGCCCCCTTAACCAGCCCCAGCATTTT
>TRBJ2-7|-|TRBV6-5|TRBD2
CASSYSGRVTYEQYF
TGTGCCAGCAGTTACTCGGGGAGGGTTACCTACGAGCAGTACTTC